The 14 T cell receptor beta chains presented below share a single source sample, sequenced in a study of blood T cell repertoires in COVID-19. Data came from immunoSEQ multiplex PCR; TCRdb stores just in-frame clones and leaves some out. The data hold over 100,000 clones, with roughly 78% observed a single time. The sample was peripheral blood. The receptors originated from a man between 60 and 75 years old with active or convalescent COVID-19.

The chain links TRBV7-2 to TRBJ2-1, with D possibly TRBD1 on 6 matching bases. In germline, CDR1 is SGHTA, CDR2 FQGNSA. Trimming pared 6 bases from V and 6 bases from J, leaving 18 bases between. The CDR3 totals 15 residues. CDR3 DNA sequence: TGTGCCAGCAGACCCCCCTTGACAGGCGGCAATGAGCAGTTCTTC. Translation: CASRPPLTGGNEQFF.

This CDR3 reads CASSFNPTGNYGYTF. DNA of the CDR3: TGCGCCAGCAGCTTTAACCCGACAGGGAACTATGGCTACACCTTC. The V call is TRBV5-1, the J call TRBJ1-2; 7 positions agree with TRBD1. CDR1 SGHRS and CDR2 YFSETQ come from the germline V gene. V lost 2 bases, J lost 2 bases, and 6 bases stayed unmatched. This CDR3 is built from 15 residues.

CDR3 in DNA: TGTGCCAGCAGCTCCCTCCTAGCGGGATACAATGAGCAGTTCTTC. This encodes CASSSLLAGYNEQFF. The J gene is TRBJ2-1, the V gene TRBV6-2 or TRBV6-3; 9 bases line up with TRBD2. The CDR3 covers 15 residues. V lost 6 bases to trimming and J lost 4 bases; unmatched junction nucleotides: 7. Germline V gene lookup returns CDR1 MNHEY and CDR2 SVGEGT.

The V and J genes are TRBV27 and TRBJ1-5; D unresolved. From germline, CDR1 is MNHEY and CDR2 SMNVEV (reference sequence). The CDR3 has 12 residues. V lost 6 bases, J lost 5 bases, and 8 bases lay in between. The CDR3 DNA reads TGTGCCAGCAGCCAGATCCATCAGCCCCAGCATTTT. It translates to CASSQIHQPQHF.

This clone has just a few counts. The chain uses TRBV18 and TRBJ1-1; D may be TRBD1 (6 bases). V lost 6 bases and J lost 5, with 13 bases in between. Germline lookup yields CDR1 KGHSH and CDR2 LQKENI. The CDR3 is made up of 13 amino acids. The CDR3 loop reads CASSAGVETEAFF. The CDR3 DNA reads TGTGCCAGCTCGGCAGGGGTTGAAACTGAAGCTTTCTTT.

This clone showed up just a few times. The chain links TRBV27 to TRBJ2-7; TRBD2 might be the D (6 bases). The germline V gene encodes CDR1 MNHEY and CDR2 SMNVEV (reference sequence). This CDR3 comprises 14 residues. The ends were cut back, 2 bases at V and 7 bases at J, with 15 bases in the middle. The CDR3 nucleotides read TGTGCCAGCAGTTTAGGAGGGGCCCTACGGGAGCAGTACTTC. It yields the protein CASSLGGALREQYF.

The V call is TRBV29-1, the J call TRBJ1-1; D ambiguous. Trimming stripped 6 bases from V and 6 bases from J, with 20 bases between. From germline, CDR1 is SQVTM and CDR2 ANQGSEA. CDR3 length equals 14 residues. CDR3 loop: CSVIPRGRRAEAFF. The CDR3 DNA sequence: TGCAGCGTAATACCTCGAGGGAGGAGGGCTGAAGCTTTCTTT.

There are many counts of this clone. V gene TRBV5-4 combines with J gene TRBJ1-1, with D possibly matching TRBD1 (6 bases). V was cut by 4 bases and J by 0 bases, with 13 bases left in between. This CDR3 has 15 amino acids. Germline V gene sequence: CDR1 SGHNT, CDR2 YYREEE (reference sequence). In DNA form, the CDR3 reads TGTGCCAGCAGCCCCTCGACAGGAGTGAACACTGAAGCTTTCTTT. It encodes CASSPSTGVNTEAFF.

The V gene is TRBV21-1, the J gene TRBJ2-5; no check of the table's D call, TRBD2, against the DNA was made. TRBV21-1 is a recognized pseudogene. The CDR3 consists of 15 residues. CDR3 coding DNA: TGTGCCAGCAGCCCCCTTAGCGGGATATCGGAGACCCAGTACTTC. Translation: CASSPLSGISETQYF.

The count of this clone is one. The chain recombines TRBV6-2 or TRBV6-3 with TRBJ2-7; no firm D call. The CDR3 loop spans 12 amino acids. The V gene's germline CDR1 is MNHEY and CDR2 SVGEGT. V lost 0 bases, J lost 9 bases, and 9 bases lay in between. CDR3 amino acids: CASSYSARLQYF. The CDR3 DNA follows: TGTGCCAGCAGTTACTCTGCCAGGTTGCAGTACTTC.

This clone came up a few times. This chain links TRBV7-2 with TRBJ2-6; D is possibly TRBD1 (6 bases). Germline CDR1 reads SGHTA; CDR2 reads FQGNSA. V lost 5 bases and J 2 bases, leaving 16 bases between the germline ends. This CDR3 spans 17 amino acids. This CDR3 reads CASSPQGRNTGANVLTF. Here the CDR3 DNA reads TGTGCCAGCAGCCCCCAGGGGCGGAACACTGGGGCCAACGTCCTGACTTTC.

The V gene is TRBV6-6, the J gene TRBJ1-1; D is perhaps TRBD1 (5 bases). Trimming took off 10 bases at V and 11 bases at J, with 29 bases between the two ends. This CDR3 is 15 amino acids long. Per germline, CDR1 MNHNY and CDR2 SVGAGI (reference sequence). DNA of the CDR3: TGTGCCACCCTCCTAGGTGGGGGGTTCTCCCTGAACGCTTTCTTT. Its translation: CATLLGGGFSLNAFF.

The sample holds one count of this clone. The chain links TRBV5-1 to TRBJ2-2; TRBD1 matches 7 bases. Germline V lookup: CDR1 SGHRS, CDR2 YFSETQ. The CDR3 consists of 17 residues. Trimming at V came to 0 bases and at J to 2 bases, leaving 7 bases not matched to a gene. CDR3 sequence: CASSLALTGRNTGELFF. CDR3 sequence (DNA): TGCGCCAGCAGCTTGGCCCTGACAGGGCGAAACACCGGGGAGCTGTTTTTT. Looking up the rest from reference TRBV5-1 and TRBJ2-2 gives the full variable domain: KAGVTQTPRYLIKTRGQQVTLSCSPISGHRSVSWYQQTPGQGLQFLFEYFSETQRNKGNFPGRFSGRQFSNSRSEMNVSTLELGDSALYLCASSLALTGRNTGELFFGEGSRLTVL.

The rearrangement joins TRBV28 to TRBJ2-2; TRBD1 matches at 8 bases. V was pared by 4 bases and J by 0 bases, with 7 bases of the junction left unmatched. CDR3 length: 17 amino acids. Germline CDR1 reads MDHEN; CDR2 reads SYDVKM. Here the CDR3 reads CASSSDRVPPNTGELFF. Written as DNA, the CDR3 is TGTGCCAGCAGTTCGGACAGGGTCCCGCCGAACACCGGGGAGCTGTTTTTT.